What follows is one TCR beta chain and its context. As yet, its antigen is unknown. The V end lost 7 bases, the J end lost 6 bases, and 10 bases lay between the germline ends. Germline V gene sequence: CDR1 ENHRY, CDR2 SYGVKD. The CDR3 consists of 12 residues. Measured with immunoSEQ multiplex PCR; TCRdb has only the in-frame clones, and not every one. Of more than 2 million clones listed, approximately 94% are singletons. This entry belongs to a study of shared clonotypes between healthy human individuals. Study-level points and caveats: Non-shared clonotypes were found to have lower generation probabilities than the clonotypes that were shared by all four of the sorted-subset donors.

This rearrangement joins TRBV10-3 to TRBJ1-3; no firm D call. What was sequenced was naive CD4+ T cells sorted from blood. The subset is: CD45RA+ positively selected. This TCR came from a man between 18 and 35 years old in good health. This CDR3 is CAIKAGSNTIYF. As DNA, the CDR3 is TGTGCCATCAAGGCAGGCTCAAACACCATATATTTT.